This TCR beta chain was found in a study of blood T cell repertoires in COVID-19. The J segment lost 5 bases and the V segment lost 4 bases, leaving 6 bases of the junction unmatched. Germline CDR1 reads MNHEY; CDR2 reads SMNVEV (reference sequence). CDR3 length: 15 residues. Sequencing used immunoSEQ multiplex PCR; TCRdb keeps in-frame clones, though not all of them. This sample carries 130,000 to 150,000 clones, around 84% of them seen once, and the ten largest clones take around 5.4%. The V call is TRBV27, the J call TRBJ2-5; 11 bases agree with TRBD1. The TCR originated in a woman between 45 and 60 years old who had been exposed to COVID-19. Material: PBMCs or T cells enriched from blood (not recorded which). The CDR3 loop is CASSSWTGGKETQYF. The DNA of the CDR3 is TGTGCCAGCAGTTCATGGACAGGGGGCAAGGAGACCCAGTACTTC.